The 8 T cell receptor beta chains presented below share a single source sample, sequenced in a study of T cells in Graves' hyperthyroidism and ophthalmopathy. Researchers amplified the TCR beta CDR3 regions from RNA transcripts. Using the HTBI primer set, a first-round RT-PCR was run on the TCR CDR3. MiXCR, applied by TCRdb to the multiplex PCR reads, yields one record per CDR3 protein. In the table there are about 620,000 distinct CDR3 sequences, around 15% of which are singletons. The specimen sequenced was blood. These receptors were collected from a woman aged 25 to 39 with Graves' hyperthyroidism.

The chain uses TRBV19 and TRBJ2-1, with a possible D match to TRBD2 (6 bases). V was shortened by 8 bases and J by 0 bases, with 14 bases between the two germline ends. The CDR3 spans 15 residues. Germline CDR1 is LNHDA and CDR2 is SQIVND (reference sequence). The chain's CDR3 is CASGLQPSSYNEQFF. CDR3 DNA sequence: TGTGCCAGTGGACTACAGCCCAGCTCCTACAATGAGCAGTTCTTC.

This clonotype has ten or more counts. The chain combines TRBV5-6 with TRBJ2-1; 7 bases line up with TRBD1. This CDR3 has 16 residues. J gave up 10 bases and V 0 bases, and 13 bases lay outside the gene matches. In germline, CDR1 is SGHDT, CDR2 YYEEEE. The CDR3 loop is CASSLEGTAAWEEQFF. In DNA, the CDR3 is TGTGCCAGCAGCTTGGAAGGGACAGCCGCTTGGGAGGAGCAGTTCTTC.

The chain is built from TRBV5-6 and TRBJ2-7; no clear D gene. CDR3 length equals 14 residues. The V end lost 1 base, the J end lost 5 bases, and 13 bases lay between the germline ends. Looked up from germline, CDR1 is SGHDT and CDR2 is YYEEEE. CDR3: CASSLMGYNDEQYF. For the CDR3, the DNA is TGTGCCAGCAGCTTGATGGGGTATAATGACGAGCAGTACTTC.

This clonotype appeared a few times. CDR3 amino acids: CASSDGILAKNIQYF. CDR3 DNA sequence: TGCGCCAGCAGCGACGGGATCCTCGCCAAAAACATTCAGTACTTC. The chain is built from TRBV5-1 and TRBJ2-4; weak D call: TRBD2 (5 bases). Trimming took off 4 bases at V and 1 base at J, with 12 bases between the two ends. The CDR3 is made up of 15 amino acids. CDR1 and CDR2 from the germline V gene are SGHRS and YFSETQ.

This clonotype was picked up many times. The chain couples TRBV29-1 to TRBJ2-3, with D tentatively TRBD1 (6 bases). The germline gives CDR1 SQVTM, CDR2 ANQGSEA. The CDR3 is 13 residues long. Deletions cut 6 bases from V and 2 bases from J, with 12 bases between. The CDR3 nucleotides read TGCAGCGTGCGGACAGACTCCACAGATACGCAGTATTTT. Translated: CSVRTDSTDTQYF.

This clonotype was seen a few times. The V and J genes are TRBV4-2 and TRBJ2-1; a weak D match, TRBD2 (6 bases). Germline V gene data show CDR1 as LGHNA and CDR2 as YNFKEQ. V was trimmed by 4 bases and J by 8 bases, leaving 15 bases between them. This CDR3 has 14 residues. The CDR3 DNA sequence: TGTGCCAGCAGCCCGCTTACGACTAGGCATGAGCAGTTCTTC. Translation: CASSPLTTRHEQFF.

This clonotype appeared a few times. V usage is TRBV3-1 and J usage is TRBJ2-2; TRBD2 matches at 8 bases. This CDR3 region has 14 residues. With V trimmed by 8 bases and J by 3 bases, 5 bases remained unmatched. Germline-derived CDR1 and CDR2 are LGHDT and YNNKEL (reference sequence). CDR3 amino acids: CASARGGDTGELFF. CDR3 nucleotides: TGTGCCAGCGCTCGGGGGGGCGACACCGGGGAGCTGTTTTTT.

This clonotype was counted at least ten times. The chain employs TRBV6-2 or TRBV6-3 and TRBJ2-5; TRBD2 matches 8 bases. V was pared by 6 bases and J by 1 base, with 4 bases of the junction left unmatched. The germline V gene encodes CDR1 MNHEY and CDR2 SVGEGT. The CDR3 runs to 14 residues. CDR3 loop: CASRLSGSQETQYF. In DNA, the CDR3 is TGTGCCAGCAGGTTAAGCGGGAGCCAAGAGACCCAGTACTTC.